Described below is a single TCR beta chain sequence and its context. This record comes from a study of blood T cell repertoires in COVID-19. CDR1 is KGHSH, CDR2 LQKENI, per germline. The CDR3 sequence is 18 residues long. V shed 3 bases and J 6 bases; nucleotides not matched to a gene: 17. TCRdb's copy holds only in-frame clones and misses some; the assay was immunoSEQ multiplex PCR. The data show around 190,000 clones, around 86% seen once. The sequencing sample was made of peripheral blood. J is TRBJ2-1 and V is TRBV18; 7 bases align to TRBD2. This clonotype was sampled from a woman in her 70s with COVID-19, enrolled during active disease. Here the CDR3 reads CASSPLMGGRQSINEQFF. DNA of the CDR3: TGTGCCAGCTCACCCCTTATGGGAGGGAGACAATCCATCAATGAGCAGTTCTTC.